This T cell receptor beta chain was recorded in a study of regulatory T cells in long-lasting Graves disease. In building TCR beta libraries, iRepertoire HTBI primers were used together with Arm-PCR of CDR3 regions. MiXCR was run by TCRdb on the multiplex PCR reads, yielding one entry per CDR3 protein. The repertoire has 350,000 to 550,000 distinct CDR3 sequences, approximately 16% of them found once; the top ten carry 20% to 25%. Only a few counts were recorded for this clonotype. Its antigen remains unidentified. The ends lost 4 bases at V and 4 bases at J; junction bases unmatched: 6. This CDR3 has 14 amino acids. CDR1 and CDR2 from the germline V gene are MNHEY and SMNVEV (reference sequence). The study, taken as a whole, reports: Persistent Graves' patients showed less TCR diversity than newly diagnosed patients showed. With persistent disease, TRBV28, TRBJ1-2 and TRBJ2-5 were the favored segments.

Time point defined: newly diagnosed GD, antithyroid drugs for less than 3 months. RNA extracted from PBMCs served as the sequencing template. These sequences were also reported in another study, on T cells in Graves' hyperthyroidism and ophthalmopathy. From that paper: Ophthalmopathy was distinguished from stable hyperthyroidism by 13 V-J signatures.

The sequence came from a woman aged 18-29 years with Graves disease. The rearrangement links TRBV27 to TRBJ2-7, with 8 bases identical to TRBD1. Sequences were derived from peripheral blood mononuclear cells (PBMCs), sampled at new diagnosis, from a patient treated with antithyroid drugs. As DNA, the CDR3 is TGTGCCAGCAGTTCGTCCAGGGGGCTTTACGAGCAGTACTTC. It encodes CASSSSRGLYEQYF.